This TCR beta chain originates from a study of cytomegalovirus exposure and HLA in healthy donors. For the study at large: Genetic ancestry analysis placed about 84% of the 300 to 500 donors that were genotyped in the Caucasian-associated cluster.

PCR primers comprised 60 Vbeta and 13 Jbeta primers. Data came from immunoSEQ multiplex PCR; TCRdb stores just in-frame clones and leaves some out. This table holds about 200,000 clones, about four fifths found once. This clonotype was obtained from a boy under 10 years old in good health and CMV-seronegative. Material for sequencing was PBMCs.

The CDR3 reads CASSPTGMAAIYF. The CDR3 nucleotides are TGTGCCAGTAGTCCTACAGGGATGGCCGCCATATATTTT. The chain carries TRBV19 and TRBJ1-3, with a weak D call TRBD1 (6 bases). Trimming left V 5 bases short and J 11 bases short, with 16 bases between. This CDR3 has 13 amino acids. Germline V gene lookup returns CDR1 LNHDA and CDR2 SQIVND (reference sequence).